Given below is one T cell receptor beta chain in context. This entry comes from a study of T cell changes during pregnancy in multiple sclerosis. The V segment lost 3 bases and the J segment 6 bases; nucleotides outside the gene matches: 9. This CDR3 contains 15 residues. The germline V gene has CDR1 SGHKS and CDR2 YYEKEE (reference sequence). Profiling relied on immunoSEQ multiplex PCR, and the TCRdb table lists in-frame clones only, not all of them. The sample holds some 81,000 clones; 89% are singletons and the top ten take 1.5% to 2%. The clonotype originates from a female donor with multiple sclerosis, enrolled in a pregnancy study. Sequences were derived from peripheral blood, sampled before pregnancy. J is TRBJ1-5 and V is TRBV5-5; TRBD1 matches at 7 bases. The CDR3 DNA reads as TGTGCCAGCAGCTGGGCCGGGACAGAGGGTCAGCCCCAGCATTTT. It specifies CASSWAGTEGQPQHF.